This T cell receptor (beta chain) appears in the sequencing data of a study of response to subunit inactivated influenza vaccine. Concerning this clonotype itself: Its antigen is not identified.

TCRdb reanalysed the RT-PCR reads using MiXCR and keeps one entry per CDR3 protein. This sample has roughly 160,000 distinct CDR3 sequences, with roughly a tenth found just once. The study's findings and limits: T cells newly recruited by each seasonal influenza vaccination are few, the authors suggested.

The CDR3 spans 12 residues. Germline V gene data show CDR1 as SNHLY and CDR2 as FYNNEI. Trimming left V 6 bases short and J 6 bases short, with 11 bases between. This receptor was identified in a man aged 45-65 years who received an inactivated influenza vaccine. V usage is TRBV2 and J usage is TRBJ1-1; tentative D call: TRBD1 (5 bases). The sample consisted of non-naive T cells sorted from PBMCs, taken 35 to 45 days after vaccination. DNA of the CDR3: TGTGCCAGCAGGCAGGGTATTGCTGAAGCTTTCTTT. It encodes CASRQGIAEAFF.